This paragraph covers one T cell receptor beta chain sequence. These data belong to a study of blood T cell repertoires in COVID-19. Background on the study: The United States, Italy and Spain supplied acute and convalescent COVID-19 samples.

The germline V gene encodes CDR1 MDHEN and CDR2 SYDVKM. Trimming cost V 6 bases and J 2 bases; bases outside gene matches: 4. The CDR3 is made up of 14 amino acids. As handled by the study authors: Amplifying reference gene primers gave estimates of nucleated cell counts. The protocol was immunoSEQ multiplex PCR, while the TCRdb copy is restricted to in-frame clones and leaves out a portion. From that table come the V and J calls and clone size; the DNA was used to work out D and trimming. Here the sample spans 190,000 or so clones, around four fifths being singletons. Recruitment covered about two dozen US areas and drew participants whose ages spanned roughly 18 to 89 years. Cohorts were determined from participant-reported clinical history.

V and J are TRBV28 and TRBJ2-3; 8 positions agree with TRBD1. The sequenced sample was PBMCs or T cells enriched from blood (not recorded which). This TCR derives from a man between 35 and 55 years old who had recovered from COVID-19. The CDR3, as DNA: TGTGCCAGCAGCACGGGACAGGTCACAGATACGCAGTATTTT. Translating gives CASSTGQVTDTQYF.